What follows are 30 T cell receptor beta chains derived from one specimen sequenced in a study of blood T cell repertoires in COVID-19. Produced via immunoSEQ multiplex PCR; TCRdb's table is partial and in-frame only. The table has about 140,000 clones, almost 90% seen once. Sequenced material: peripheral blood. These receptors originate from a man aged 50 to 60 with active or convalescent COVID-19.

V and J are TRBV28 and TRBJ1-1, with a possible D match to TRBD1 (5 bases). There are 15 residues in the CDR3. In germline, CDR1 is MDHEN, CDR2 SYDVKM. Between the trimmed V and J ends, which lost 6 bases and 0 bases, there was a span of 14 bases. CDR3 region: CASSRRGLMNTEAFF. The CDR3 region has the DNA TGTGCCAGCAGCCGAAGGGGCCTCATGAACACTGAAGCTTTCTTT. The full variable domain, in which reference TRBV28 and TRBJ1-1 provide the parts outside the CDR3, is DVKVTQSSRYLVKRTGEKVFLECVQDMDHENMFWYRQDPGLGLRLIYFSYDVKMKEKGDIPEGYSVSREKKERFSLILESASTNQTSMYLCASSRRGLMNTEAFFGQGTRLTVV.

The genes are TRBV5-5 and TRBJ2-5; D is uncertain. This CDR3 comprises 15 residues. Germline CDR1 and CDR2: SGHKS and YYEKEE (reference sequence). V gave up 0 bases and J gave up 0 bases, with 9 bases separating them. CDR3 DNA: TGTGCCAGCAGCTTGGGCCAGGCGTACCAAGAGACCCAGTACTTC. Its translation: CASSLGQAYQETQYF.

V gene TRBV9 combines with J gene TRBJ1-5; tentative D call: TRBD1 (6 bases). The CDR3 sequence is 16 residues long. V lost 4 bases and J 0 bases, leaving 14 bases between the germline ends. Germline lookup yields CDR1 SGDLS and CDR2 YYNGEE. The CDR3 sequence: CASSTPRDISNQPQHF. CDR3 nucleotide sequence: TGTGCCAGCAGCACCCCCCGGGACATTAGCAATCAGCCCCAGCATTTT.

The rearrangement joins TRBV11-2 to TRBJ1-2; TRBD1 might be the D (5 bases). V gave up 2 bases and J gave up 5 bases, with 9 bases separating them. Per germline, CDR1 SGHAT and CDR2 FQNNGV. The CDR3 is 13 residues long. CDR3 DNA: TGTGCCAGCAGCTTAAAACAGGAGTATGGCTACACCTTC. Translating gives CASSLKQEYGYTF.

The chain recombines TRBV24-1 with TRBJ1-1, with a possible D match to TRBD1 (5 bases). Germline values: CDR1 KGHDR, CDR2 SFDVKD. V lost 7 bases and J 1 base, leaving 9 bases between the germline ends. CDR3 length: 13 residues. The CDR3 nucleotides read TGTGCCACCAGCCAGACAGAGAACACTGAAGCTTTCTTT. Its protein product is CATSQTENTEAFF.

This rearrangement joins TRBV7-2 to TRBJ2-7; 8 nucleotides line up with TRBD2. From germline, CDR1 is SGHTA and CDR2 FQGNSA. J gave up 2 bases and V 2 bases, and 5 bases lay outside the gene matches. This CDR3 contains 15 residues. The CDR3 nucleotides are TGTGCCAGCAGCTTAAGCCCCGGGAGGGCCTACGAGCAGTACTTC. Translating it yields CASSLSPGRAYEQYF.

The V and J genes are TRBV29-1 and TRBJ2-7, with D possibly being TRBD1 (6 bases). CDR1 and CDR2 (germline): SQVTM, ANQGSEA. Trimming removed 3 bases from V and 6 bases from J, with 21 bases in between. CDR3 size: 15 residues. Written as DNA, the CDR3 is TGCAGCGTTGATTTCGCGGCAGGGGTAAGGAGCGAGCAGTACTTC. It yields the protein CSVDFAAGVRSEQYF.

The chain links TRBV9 to TRBJ1-6; 8 bases map to TRBD1. This CDR3 region has 15 residues. Germline V gives CDR1 SGDLS, CDR2 YYNGEE. Trimming removed 0 bases from V and 8 bases from J; junction bases left unmatched: 4. DNA for the CDR3: TGTGCCAGCAGCGTAGGGCAGGGGGCATATTCACCCCTCCACTTT. This codes for CASSVGQGAYSPLHF.

The rearrangement joins TRBV19 to TRBJ2-1; D not certain. Germline V gene lookup returns CDR1 LNHDA and CDR2 SQIVND (reference sequence). The CDR3 extends over 15 amino acids. V lost 3 bases, J lost 0 bases, and 9 bases lay in between. In DNA form, the CDR3 reads TGTGCCAGTAGTATTAGCTGGAGCTCCTACAATGAGCAGTTCTTC. Translated: CASSISWSSYNEQFF.

This chain connects TRBV2 to TRBJ2-1, with TRBD2 matching 13 bases. CDR1 is SNHLY, CDR2 FYNNEI, per germline. The CDR3 is 16 residues long. After removal of 7 bases from V and 2 bases from J, the junction contained 5 bases not matched to a gene. This CDR3 reads CASNLLAGGTYNEQFF. CDR3 nucleotides: TGTGCCAGCAACTTACTAGCGGGGGGGACCTACAATGAGCAGTTCTTC.

The V gene is TRBV28, the J gene TRBJ2-5; tentatively, D is TRBD1 (5 bases). The germline gives CDR1 MDHEN, CDR2 SYDVKM. V lost 3 bases, J lost 5 bases, and 7 bases lay in between. This CDR3 is 12 amino acids long. The CDR3 sequence: CASSFRVETQYF. The CDR3 nucleotides are TGTGCCAGCAGTTTCAGGGTGGAGACCCAGTACTTC.

The chain recombines TRBV2 with TRBJ1-1; perhaps TRBD1 as D (6 bases). In germline, CDR1 is SNHLY, CDR2 FYNNEI. The CDR3 covers 13 residues. V was clipped by 3 bases and J by 5 bases, with 10 bases between them. The CDR3 reads CASSDDRSTEAFF. The CDR3 bases are TGTGCCAGCAGTGATGACAGGTCTACTGAAGCTTTCTTT.

The V and J genes are TRBV4-1 and TRBJ2-3; 12 bases are a match to TRBD2. The CDR3 spans 19 residues. CDR1 is MGHRA and CDR2 is YSYEKL in the germline V gene. The V gene end was trimmed by 0 bases and the J gene end by 2 bases; junction bases not matched to a gene: 9. CDR3 DNA sequence: TGCGCCAGCAGCCAAGAAATTATGGCTAGCGGGAGGGCCACAGATACGCAGTATTTT. It yields the protein CASSQEIMASGRATDTQYF.

The rearrangement joins TRBV14 to TRBJ2-7; 10 positions agree with TRBD1. Germline loops: CDR1 SGHDN, CDR2 FVKESK. This CDR3 is built from 15 residues. Trimming cost V 4 bases and J 1 base; bases outside gene matches: 4. CDR3 sequence (DNA): TGTGCCAGCAGCCTTGACAGGGGGCTTTCCTACGAGCAGTACTTC. Protein product: CASSLDRGLSYEQYF.

The gene calls are TRBV7-2 and TRBJ2-1; TRBD2 agrees at 13 bases. This CDR3 is 17 amino acids long. Germline V gives CDR1 SGHTA, CDR2 FQGNSA. V trimming: 0 bases; J trimming: 9 bases; junction bases outside the gene matches: 8. The CDR3 is CASSLAHRTSGRSEQFF. As DNA, the CDR3 is TGTGCCAGCAGCTTAGCCCATCGGACTAGCGGGAGAAGTGAGCAGTTCTTC. Full variable domain (missing parts from reference TRBV7-2 and TRBJ2-1): GAGVSQSPSNKVTEKGKDVELRCDPISGHTALYWYRQSLGQGLEFLIYFQGNSAPDKSGLPSDRFSAERTGGSVSTLTIQRTQQEDSAVYLCASSLAHRTSGRSEQFFGPGTRLTVL.

The rearrangement joins TRBV28 to TRBJ1-6; 7 nucleotides align to TRBD1. The V and J ends lost 6 bases and 0 bases, in that order; junction bases with no gene match: 5. This CDR3 has 16 amino acids. Germline V gene sequence: CDR1 MDHEN, CDR2 SYDVKM. The CDR3 nucleotides read TGTGCCAGCAGGGGACAGCGAAGCTCCTATAATTCACCCCTCCACTTT. It translates to CASRGQRSSYNSPLHF.

The genes are TRBV19 and TRBJ1-2; D not resolved. The germline CDR1 and CDR2 sequences are LNHDA and SQIVND (reference sequence). The CDR3 runs 15 residues. Trimming removed 3 bases at V and 1 base at J, with 12 bases between. Here the CDR3 DNA reads TGTGCCAGTAGTATGGAGGGTTTGGGTAACTATGGCTACACCTTC. This sequence encodes CASSMEGLGNYGYTF.

This chain connects TRBV19 to TRBJ2-7; 7 nucleotides align to TRBD1. Unmatched junction bases numbered 8, after V lost 1 base and J lost 2 bases. Germline lookup yields CDR1 LNHDA and CDR2 SQIVND (reference sequence). This CDR3 has 16 residues. Here the CDR3 reads CASSIVMGQGAYEQYF. The CDR3 DNA reads TGTGCCAGTAGTATAGTCATGGGGCAGGGGGCCTACGAGCAGTACTTC.

The chain combines TRBV2 with TRBJ1-5; TRBD1 matches 9 bases. Per the germline V gene, CDR1 is SNHLY and CDR2 is FYNNEI. This CDR3 has 15 residues. The V segment lost 4 bases and the J segment 5 bases; nucleotides outside the gene matches: 6. CDR3 amino acids: CASSGLRDRDQPQHF. The DNA for the CDR3 is TGTGCCAGCAGTGGGTTACGGGACAGGGATCAGCCCCAGCATTTT.

The chain recombines TRBV27 with TRBJ2-7, with 9 bases matching TRBD2. Germline assignment: CDR1 MNHEY and CDR2 SMNVEV (reference sequence). This CDR3 spans 19 amino acids. The J segment lost 4 bases and the V segment lost 0 bases, leaving 16 bases of the junction unmatched. In nucleotides, the CDR3 is TGTGCCAGCAGTTTATCGCGCAGGGGAGGCGGGAGGGCCCGGTACGAGCAGTACTTC. It specifies CASSLSRRGGGRARYEQYF.

V gene TRBV28 combines with J gene TRBJ2-2, with 8 bases identical to TRBD1. Germline loops: CDR1 MDHEN, CDR2 SYDVKM. V was pared by 3 bases and J by 2 bases, with 5 bases of the junction left unmatched. CDR3 size: 16 residues. For the CDR3, the DNA is TGTGCCAGCAGTTTCGGGACAGGCGTCAACACCGGGGAGCTGTTTTTT. It translates to CASSFGTGVNTGELFF.

The chain is built from TRBV27 and TRBJ2-5; 9 bases match TRBD2. V lost 6 bases to trimming and J lost 1 base; unmatched junction nucleotides: 3. Germline V lookup: CDR1 MNHEY, CDR2 SMNVEV (reference sequence). The CDR3 consists of 14 residues. This CDR3 reads CASRGTSFQETQYF. The CDR3 bases are TGTGCCAGCAGGGGGACTAGCTTCCAAGAGACCCAGTACTTC.

The gene calls are TRBV11-1 and TRBJ2-1; D not resolved. CDR3 length: 12 amino acids. CDR1 and CDR2 (germline): SGHAT, FQDESV (reference sequence). V shed 5 bases and J shed 6 bases, with 8 bases lying between them. The CDR3 is CASSHLGNEQFF. In DNA, the CDR3 is TGTGCCAGCAGCCACCTAGGCAATGAGCAGTTCTTC.

The V gene is TRBV27, the J gene TRBJ1-3; D perhaps matches TRBD1 (5 bases). The CDR3 runs 15 residues. Per germline, CDR1 MNHEY and CDR2 SMNVEV (reference sequence). V was clipped by 6 bases and J by 3 bases, with 15 bases between them. Here the CDR3 DNA reads TGTGCCAGCAGCCCCTTCGGGGGAAGTGGAAACACCATATATTTT. It is translated as CASSPFGGSGNTIYF.

This chain links TRBV7-2 with TRBJ2-7, with 8 positions matching TRBD2. The V and J ends lost 5 bases and 2 bases, in that order; junction bases with no gene match: 8. The germline V gene encodes CDR1 SGHTA and CDR2 FQGNSA. The CDR3 runs to 15 residues. The CDR3 DNA is TGTGCCAGCAGCGAGGGACTAGGGTCTGCCTACGAGCAGTACTTC. It is translated as CASSEGLGSAYEQYF.

The chain links TRBV12-3 or TRBV12-4 to TRBJ1-2, with 8 nucleotides matching TRBD1. This CDR3 contains 13 residues. J gave up 5 bases and V 1 base, and 0 bases lay outside the gene matches. CDR3 sequence reads: CASSLGTGYGYTF. The CDR3 DNA follows: TGTGCCAGCAGTTTAGGGACAGGGTATGGCTACACCTTC.

V usage is TRBV6-5 and J usage is TRBJ2-7; 10 positions agree with TRBD1. From germline, CDR1 is MNHEY and CDR2 SVGAGI. After removal of 5 bases from V and 2 bases from J, the junction contained 3 bases not matched to a gene. This CDR3 spans 14 amino acids. The CDR3 DNA is TGTGCCAGCAGTCGGGACAGGGGAACCTACGAGCAGTACTTC. It yields the protein CASSRDRGTYEQYF.

The chain joins TRBV11-2 to TRBJ1-1; TRBD1 might be the D (6 bases). The CDR3 is made up of 14 amino acids. Trimming stripped 5 bases from V and 3 bases from J, with 13 bases between. In germline, CDR1 is SGHAT, CDR2 FQNNGV. CDR3 residues: CASSPPRGYTEAFF. In DNA, the CDR3 is TGTGCCAGCAGCCCGCCCAGGGGTTACACTGAAGCTTTCTTT.

The chain carries TRBV30 and TRBJ1-1, with 11 bases fitting TRBD1. The junction had 4 bases not matched to a gene; V was cut back by 1 base and J by 0 bases. The germline gives CDR1 GTSNPN, CDR2 SVGIG (reference sequence). The CDR3 consists of 16 residues. The CDR3 spells CAWSAGTGGMNTEAFF. CDR3 nucleotides: TGTGCCTGGAGTGCCGGGACAGGGGGTATGAACACTGAAGCTTTCTTT.

This clone was observed a single time. V is TRBV7-9 and J is TRBJ1-2; 9 bases map to TRBD1. This CDR3 is built from 13 residues. With 5 bases clipped from V and 8 bases from J, the junction kept 6 bases outside the gene matches. Germline V CDR1 and CDR2: SEHNR, FQNEAQ (reference sequence). CDR3: CASSPGQGSGYTF. The CDR3 bases are TGTGCCAGCAGCCCGGGACAGGGAAGCGGCTACACCTTC.